These T cell receptor beta chains were read from a single sample in a study of blood T cells in healthy people across ages. TCRdb re-analysed the 5' RACE reads in MiXCR, keeping a single row per CDR3 protein. The table includes roughly 1,300,000 distinct CDR3 sequences, approximately 63% detected once. Sequencing input: blood. These receptors were taken from a young man in good health. Each CDR3 is given with its conserved first and last residue. Fields, in order: V gene, clone size, D gene, J gene, CDR3 protein, CDR3 DNA. The D gene is left open where the match is weak. Only some rows state a clone size, as once, few, many or a class for expanded clones.

TRBV21-1	-	-	TRBJ1-5	CASSNRAGHQPQHF	TGTGCCAGCAGCAACCGGGCAGGCCATCAGCCCCAGCATTTT
TRBV20-1	-	-	TRBJ1-2	CSARGLGAGGYTF	TGCAGTGCTAGAGGGCTCGGTGCGGGTGGCTACACCTTC
TRBV5-6	once	-	TRBJ1-2	CASSPISVGNYGYTF	TGTGCCAGCAGCCCCATTAGTGTGGGGAACTATGGCTACACCTTC
TRBV28	-	-	TRBJ2-1	CASIPGGGTYNEQFF	TGTGCCAGCATCCCAGGGGGGGGTACCTACAATGAGCAGTTCTTC
TRBV7-6	few	TRBD2	TRBJ2-1	CASSPLREGRGNEQFF	TGTGCCAGCAGCCCGCTGCGGGAGGGTAGGGGCAATGAGCAGTTCTTC
TRBV10-3	few	TRBD1	TRBJ1-1	CAATGGTNTEAFF	TGTGCCGCTACAGGGGGGACGAACACTGAAGCTTTCTTT
TRBV3-1	-	-	TRBJ2-7	CASSQEPELYEQYF	TGTGCCAGCAGCCAAGAGCCAGAGCTATACGAGCAGTACTTC
TRBV4-1	-	-	TRBJ2-3	CASSQEPRPPTDTQYF	TGCGCCAGCAGCCAAGAACCCCGACCCCCCACAGATACGCAGTATTTT
TRBV24-1	-	-	TRBJ2-1	CATSDSPSNEQFF	TGTGCCACCAGTGATTCCCCCAGCAATGAGCAGTTCTTC
TRBV15	-	TRBD1	TRBJ1-6	CATSRDRGHNSPLHF	TGTGCCACCAGCAGGGACAGGGGGCATAATTCACCCCTCCACTTT
TRBV2	-	-	TRBJ2-7	CAILRGGMADEQYF	TGTGCCATCCTCAGGGGAGGAATGGCCGACGAGCAGTACTTC
TRBV7-2	-	TRBD2	TRBJ2-1	CASSLAGTSGRAEQFF	TGTGCCAGCAGCTTAGCCGGGACTAGCGGGAGGGCCGAGCAGTTCTTC
TRBV12-3/TRBV12-4	-	-	TRBJ2-2	CASSFLLGELFF	TGTGCCAGCAGTTTTCTCCTCGGGGAGCTGTTTTTT
TRBV20-1	few	-	TRBJ2-7	CSARGLTNSYEQYF	TGCAGTGCTAGAGGGCTCACCAACTCCTACGAGCAGTACTTC
TRBV29-1	-	TRBD2	TRBJ2-1	CSVDLGRGGNEQFF	TGCAGCGTTGACCTTGGTCGGGGGGGCAATGAGCAGTTCTTC
TRBV5-6	few	TRBD1	TRBJ2-7	CASSLTGDPYEQYF	TGTGCCAGCAGCTTGACAGGGGACCCCTACGAGCAGTACTTC
TRBV20-1	-	-	TRBJ1-1	CSATRRTGGTEAFF	TGCAGTGCCACGCGAAGGACGGGGGGGACTGAAGCTTTCTTT
TRBV7-2	few	TRBD1	TRBJ1-4	CASSWDGQENEKLFF	TGTGCCAGCAGCTGGGACGGACAGGAGAATGAAAAACTGTTTTTT
TRBV27	-	-	TRBJ2-1	CASSLSGDFNEQFF	TGTGCCAGCAGTTTATCAGGGGACTTCAATGAGCAGTTCTTC
TRBV4-2	-	-	TRBJ2-3	CASSRETTGRTDTQYF	TGTGCCAGCAGCCGAGAGACAACAGGGAGGACAGATACGCAGTATTTT
TRBV20-1	few	TRBD1	TRBJ2-1	CSAERGQGYNEQFF	TGCAGTGCAGAGAGGGGACAGGGTTACAATGAGCAGTTCTTC
TRBV7-9	-	-	TRBJ2-7	CASSPLGSDEQYF	TGTGCCAGCAGCCCCCTGGGGAGTGACGAGCAGTACTTC
TRBV20-1	-	-	TRBJ1-1	CSATRSTNEAFF	TGCAGTGCTACCCGCAGTACGAATGAAGCTTTCTTT
TRBV9	-	-	TRBJ2-1	CASSRKQIYFGPNNEQFF	TGTGCCAGCAGCCGTAAACAGATCTATTTCGGACCGAACAATGAGCAGTTCTTC
TRBV5-1	-	TRBD1	TRBJ1-1	CASSATGLVNTEAFF	TGCGCCAGCAGCGCGACAGGGTTGGTGAACACTGAAGCTTTCTTT
TRBV13	-	-	TRBJ2-7	CASSLQETAAGEQYF	TGTGCCAGCAGCTTACAGGAGACCGCCGCTGGGGAGCAGTACTTC
TRBV27	-	-	TRBJ2-3	CASSPRLEDTQYF	TGTGCCAGCAGTCCACGACTAGAAGATACGCAGTATTTT
TRBV5-5	-	TRBD1	TRBJ1-4	CASSLANRGNNEKLFF	TGTGCCAGCAGCTTGGCGAACAGGGGAAATAATGAAAAACTGTTTTTT
TRBV6-6	-	-	TRBJ1-4	CASSLGQSEKLFF	TGTGCCAGCAGTCTCGGACAGAGTGAAAAACTGTTTTTT
TRBV6-2/TRBV6-3	once	-	TRBJ1-5	CASSSPAGRGNQPQHF	TGTGCCAGCAGTAGCCCCGCCGGGAGAGGCAATCAGCCCCAGCATTTT
TRBV2	-	-	TRBJ1-5	CASSGAPNTQHF	TGTGCCAGCAGTGGGGCTCCCAATACTCAGCATTTT
TRBV28	-	TRBD2	TRBJ2-7	CASSYSGVHNEQYF	TGTGCCAGCAGTTATAGCGGGGTCCATAACGAGCAGTACTTC
TRBV24-1	-	-	TRBJ1-1	CATGGSNTEAFF	TGTGCCACCGGCGGCAGTAACACTGAAGCTTTCTTT
TRBV7-9	-	TRBD2	TRBJ2-4	CASSKTTDGLASIQYF	TGTGCCAGCAGCAAGACGACAGATGGACTAGCAAGCATTCAGTACTTC
TRBV2	-	-	TRBJ2-3	CASRGTEITQYF	TGTGCCAGCAGGGGGACCGAGATTACGCAGTATTTT
TRBV29-1	-	-	TRBJ2-2	CSVERGGRAGELFF	TGCAGCGTTGAACGGGGCGGAAGGGCCGGGGAGCTGTTTTTT
TRBV6-2/TRBV6-3	-	TRBD1	TRBJ1-6	CATRPGQGNSPLHF	TGTGCCACCCGACCGGGACAGGGGAATTCACCCCTCCACTTT
TRBV20-1	-	-	TRBJ2-2	CSAPGPLGTGELFF	TGCAGTGCACCGGGGCCATTGGGTACCGGGGAGCTGTTTTTT
TRBV7-2	few	TRBD2	TRBJ2-1	CASANLAGGRGHNEQFF	TGTGCCAGCGCTAATCTAGCGGGAGGGAGAGGCCACAATGAGCAGTTCTTC
TRBV6-5	few	-	TRBJ1-1	CASSLAGTSEAFF	TGTGCCAGCAGCCTTGCAGGAACATCTGAAGCTTTCTTT